This is a list of T cell receptor beta chains from one sample in a study of beta chain features in type 1 diabetes. Sequencing was performed with immunoSEQ multiplex PCR; in TCRdb, only in-frame clones are kept and a portion is missing. The table includes hundreds of thousands of clones, around 15% detected once. The sample comprised naive CD4+ T cells from blood. The source of these receptors is a young man with type 1 diabetes. The CDR3 runs from the conserved cysteine through the conserved F or W. The order of the fields is D gene, J gene, clone size, CDR3 length, V gene, CDR3 DNA, CDR3 protein. D genes are given only for firm matches. Where a row states a size, it is once, few, many or the class of an expanded clone; other rows omit it.

TRBD2,TRBJ2-1,.,17,TRBV15,TGTGCCACCAGCACCGTAGCGGGGGGGTCTTCCTACAATGAGCAGTTCTTC,CATSTVAGGSSYNEQFF
.,TRBJ1-4,.,14,TRBV11-2,TGTGCCAGCAGCTTAGTCCTGGGTAATGAAAAACTGTTTTTT,CASSLVLGNEKLFF
.,TRBJ2-1,.,15,TRBV15,TGTGCCACCAGCAGAGAGGGTGCTCTGTCAAATGAGCAGTTCTTC,CATSREGALSNEQFF
TRBD2,TRBJ2-5,few,14,TRBV5-4,TGTGCCAGCCGGCGGGGGGTACCTGAAGAGACCCAGTACTTC,CASRRGVPEETQYF
.,TRBJ2-7,.,14,TRBV25-1,TGTGCCAGCAGGCCCCCGGGGGACTCCTACGAGCAGTACTTC,CASRPPGDSYEQYF
TRBD1,TRBJ1-5,.,14,TRBV5-1,TGCGCCAGCAGCCCAGGACAGGGTAATCAGCCCCAGCATTTT,CASSPGQGNQPQHF
TRBD1,TRBJ2-2,.,17,TRBV29-1,TGCAGCGTTGAAGAGAAGAGACAGGGAGTTATTTTCGGGGAGCTGTTTTTT,CSVEEKRQGVIFGELFF
.,TRBJ1-4,.,14,TRBV7-9,TGTGCCAGCAGCTTCAGAGCAACTAATGAAAAACTGTTTTTT,CASSFRATNEKLFF
.,TRBJ2-6,.,16,TRBV19,TGTGCCAGTGGCCTTGGGGGGTTCTCTGGGGCCAACGTCCTGACTTTC,CASGLGGFSGANVLTF
.,TRBJ1-1,.,12,TRBV25-1,TGTGCCAGCAGTGAACCCCACACTGAAGCTTTCTTT,CASSEPHTEAFF
.,TRBJ2-7,.,12,TRBV28,TGTGCCAGCAGATCCAGGTACTACGAGCAGTACTTC,CASRSRYYEQYF
.,TRBJ1-1,.,13,TRBV5-1,TGCGCCAGCAGCTCCCCCACGAACACTGAAGCTTTCTTT,CASSSPTNTEAFF
.,TRBJ2-3,.,12,TRBV25-1,TGTGCCAGCAGGGAGAATTCAGATACGCAGTATTTT,CASRENSDTQYF
TRBD2,TRBJ2-1,.,15,TRBV6-1,TGTGCCAGCAGTGTTGGCGGGGGGGCCTACAATGAGCAGTTCTTC,CASSVGGGAYNEQFF
.,TRBJ2-7,.,14,TRBV4-1,TGCGCCAGCAGGCCGTGGGGGTCCACCTACGAGCAGTACTTC,CASRPWGSTYEQYF
.,TRBJ1-6,.,16,TRBV9,TGTGCCAGCAGCGTAGGATCACGGATAATTAATTCACCCCTCCACTTT,CASSVGSRIINSPLHF
TRBD1,TRBJ2-7,few,14,TRBV6-5,TGTGCCAGCAGTAGGACAGGGGTGATGCTCGAGCAGTACTTC,CASSRTGVMLEQYF
.,TRBJ2-5,.,13,TRBV11-2,TGTGCCAGCAGCGCCGGCTTCCAAGAGACCCAGTACTTC,CASSAGFQETQYF
.,TRBJ1-5,few,14,TRBV5-1,TGCGCCAGCAGCTTGGACCAAATGGGTCAGCCCCAGCATTTT,CASSLDQMGQPQHF
.,TRBJ1-5,few,14,TRBV10-1,TGCGCCAGCAGTGAGTCTGGGGACGGCCAGCCCCAGCATTTT,CASSESGDGQPQHF
.,TRBJ2-2,few,13,TRBV28,TGTGCCAGCAGTTTATGGGGTATCGGGGAGCTGTTTTTT,CASSLWGIGELFF
.,TRBJ1-4,.,14,TRBV9,TGTGCCAGCAGCGTAGGACAGTATAATGAAAAACTGTTTTTT,CASSVGQYNEKLFF
.,TRBJ1-2,.,12,TRBV2,TGTGCCAGCAGGCGACAGGAAAGTGGCTACACCTTC,CASRRQESGYTF
TRBD2,TRBJ2-7,few,15,TRBV7-2,TGTGCCAGCAGCTTTGCGGGGACTAGCGAGGGCGAGCAGTACTTC,CASSFAGTSEGEQYF
.,TRBJ2-2,few,14,TRBV5-1,TGCGCCAGCAGCTTGGACTTACCGACCGGGGAGCTGTTTTTT,CASSLDLPTGELFF
.,TRBJ1-1,.,14,TRBV27,TGTGCCAGCATCACGTCCCGGGGGGGCACTGAAGCTTTCTTT,CASITSRGGTEAFF
.,TRBJ2-3,few,13,TRBV5-4,TGTGCCAGCAGCTTGGACACTACAGATACGCAGTATTTT,CASSLDTTDTQYF
.,TRBJ1-6,few,11,TRBV30,TGTGCCTGGAGTATTAATTCACCCCTCCACTTT,CAWSINSPLHF
TRBD2,TRBJ2-5,.,14,TRBV28,TGTGCCACCGGGACTAGCGGGCCCCAAGAGACCCAGTACTTC,CATGTSGPQETQYF
TRBD1,TRBJ2-7,few,13,TRBV30,TGTGCCTGGAGTGTACAGGGGGCTTACGAGCAGTACTTC,CAWSVQGAYEQYF
.,TRBJ2-1,.,14,TRBV5-1,TGCGCCAGCAGCTTGGACACCGACAACAATGAGCAGTTCTTC,CASSLDTDNNEQFF
.,TRBJ1-3,few,16,TRBV28,TGTGCCAGCAGTTTATGGTTCAATCCATCTGGAAACACCATATATTTT,CASSLWFNPSGNTIYF
.,TRBJ2-1,few,14,TRBV2,TGTGCCAGCAATAAAGGTACAGCGTCCAATGAGCAGTTCTTC,CASNKGTASNEQFF
TRBD1,TRBJ2-7,.,15,TRBV4-1,TGCGCCAGCAGCCCAGACAGGGCTAGCTCCTACGAGCAGTACTTC,CASSPDRASSYEQYF
.,TRBJ1-1,few,13,TRBV5-1,TGCGCCAGCAGCTTGGCGGGGGAGACTGAAGCTTTCTTT,CASSLAGETEAFF
.,TRBJ1-1,few,14,TRBV30,TGTGCCTGGAGTGTAGGAACCTGGGGCACTGAAGCTTTCTTT,CAWSVGTWGTEAFF
.,TRBJ2-6,few,15,TRBV5-1,TGCGCCAGCAGCTTGGGGGGCACCGGGGCCAACGTCCTGACTTTC,CASSLGGTGANVLTF